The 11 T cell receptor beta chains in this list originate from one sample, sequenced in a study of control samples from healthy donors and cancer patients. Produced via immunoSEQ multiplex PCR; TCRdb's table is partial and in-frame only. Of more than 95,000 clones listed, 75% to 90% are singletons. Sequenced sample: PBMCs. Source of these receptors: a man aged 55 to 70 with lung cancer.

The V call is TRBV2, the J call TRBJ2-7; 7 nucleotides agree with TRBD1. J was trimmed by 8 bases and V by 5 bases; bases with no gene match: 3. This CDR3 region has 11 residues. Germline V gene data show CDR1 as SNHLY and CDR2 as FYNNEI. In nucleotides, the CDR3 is TGTGCCAGCAGTATACAGGGGAAGCAGTACGTC. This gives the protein CASSIQGKQYV.

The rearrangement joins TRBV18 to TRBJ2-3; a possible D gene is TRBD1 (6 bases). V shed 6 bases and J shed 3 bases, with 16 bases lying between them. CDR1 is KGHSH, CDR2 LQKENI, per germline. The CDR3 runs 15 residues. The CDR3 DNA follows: TGTGCCAGCTCGCCTAATTCACAGGGTACAGATACGCAGTATTTT. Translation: CASSPNSQGTDTQYF.

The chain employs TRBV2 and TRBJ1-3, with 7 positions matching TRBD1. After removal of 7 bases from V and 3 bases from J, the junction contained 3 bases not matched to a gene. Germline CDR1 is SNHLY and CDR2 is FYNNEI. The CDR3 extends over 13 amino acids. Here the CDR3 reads CASKGDSGNTIYF. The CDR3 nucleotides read TGTGCCAGCAAGGGGGACAGTGGAAACACCATATATTTT. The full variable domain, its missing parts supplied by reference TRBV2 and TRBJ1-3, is EPEVTQTPSHQVTQMGQEVILRCVPISNHLYFYWYRQILGQKVEFLVSFYNNEISEKSEIFDDQFSVERPDGSNFTLKIRSTKLEDSAMYFCASKGDSGNTIYFGEGSWLTVV.

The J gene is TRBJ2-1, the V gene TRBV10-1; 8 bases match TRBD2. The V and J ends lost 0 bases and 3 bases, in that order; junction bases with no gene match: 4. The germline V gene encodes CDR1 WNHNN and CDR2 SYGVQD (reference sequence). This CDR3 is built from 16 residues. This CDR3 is CASSESSGGNYNEQFF. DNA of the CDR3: TGCGCCAGCAGTGAGTCGAGCGGGGGTAACTACAATGAGCAGTTCTTC.

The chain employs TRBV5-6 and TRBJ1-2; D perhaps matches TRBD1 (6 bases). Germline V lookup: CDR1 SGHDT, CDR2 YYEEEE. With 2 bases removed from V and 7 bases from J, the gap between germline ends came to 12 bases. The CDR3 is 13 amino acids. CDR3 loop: CASSFRGSRGYTF. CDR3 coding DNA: TGTGCCAGCAGCTTTAGGGGGTCGCGTGGCTACACCTTC.

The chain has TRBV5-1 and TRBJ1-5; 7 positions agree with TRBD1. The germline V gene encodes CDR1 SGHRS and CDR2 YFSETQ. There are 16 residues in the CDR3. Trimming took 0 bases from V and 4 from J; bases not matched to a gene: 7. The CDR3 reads CASSLVPGTANQPQHF. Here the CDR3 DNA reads TGCGCCAGCAGCTTGGTACCCGGGACAGCTAATCAGCCCCAGCATTTT.

The CDR3 sequence: CASSRTRAGGRNEQFF. The CDR3 DNA reads as TGTGCCAGCAGCCGCACAAGAGCGGGGGGGCGGAATGAGCAGTTCTTC. The V gene is TRBV7-9, the J gene TRBJ2-1; 10 bases align to TRBD2. V gave up 5 bases and J gave up 7 bases; unmatched junction bases: 11. Germline V gives CDR1 SEHNR, CDR2 FQNEAQ (reference sequence). The CDR3 runs 16 residues. Full variable domain (remainder filled in from reference TRBV7-9 and TRBJ2-1): DTGVSQNPRHKITKRGQNVTFRCDPISEHNRLYWYRQTLGQGPEFLTYFQNEAQLEKSRLLSDRFSAERPKGSFSTLEIQRTEQGDSAMYLCASSRTRAGGRNEQFFGPGTRLTVL.

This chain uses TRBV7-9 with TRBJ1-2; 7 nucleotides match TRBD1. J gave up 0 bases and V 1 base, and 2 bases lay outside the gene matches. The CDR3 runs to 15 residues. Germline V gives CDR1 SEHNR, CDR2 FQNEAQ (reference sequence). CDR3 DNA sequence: TGTGCCAGCAGCTTAGGGACAGGACCTAACTATGGCTACACCTTC. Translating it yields CASSLGTGPNYGYTF.

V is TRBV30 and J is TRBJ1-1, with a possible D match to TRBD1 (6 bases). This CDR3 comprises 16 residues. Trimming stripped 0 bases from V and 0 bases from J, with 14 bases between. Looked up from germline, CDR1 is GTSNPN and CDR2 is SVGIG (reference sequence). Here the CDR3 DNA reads TGTGCCTGGAGTGTATGGGGGGCGGTCGTGAACACTGAAGCTTTCTTT. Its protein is CAWSVWGAVVNTEAFF.

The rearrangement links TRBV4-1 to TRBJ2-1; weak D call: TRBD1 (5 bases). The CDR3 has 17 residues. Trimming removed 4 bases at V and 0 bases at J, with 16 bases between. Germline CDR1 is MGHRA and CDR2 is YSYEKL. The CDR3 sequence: CASSLRTLDGSYNEQFF. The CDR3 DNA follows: TGCGCCAGCAGCCTAAGGACACTTGATGGCTCCTACAATGAGCAGTTCTTC.

The CDR3 sequence is CASSLVLKGLGEKLFF. The CDR3 DNA follows: TGTGCCAGCAGCTTAGTACTCAAGGGGCTTGGTGAAAAACTGTTTTTT. V and J are TRBV7-8 and TRBJ1-4; D is perhaps TRBD1 (5 bases). Trimming stripped 1 base from V and 7 bases from J, with 16 bases between. CDR3 length: 16 residues. Germline lookup yields CDR1 SGHVS and CDR2 FQNEAQ.